The present TCR beta chain was sequenced within a study of identical twins. There are a few counts of this clonotype. From germline, CDR1 is MDHEN and CDR2 SYDVKM. The CDR3 consists of 13 residues. Via MiXCR, TCRdb re-called the 5' RACE reads, giving one row per CDR3 protein. This repertoire shows about 660,000 distinct CDR3 sequences, roughly 8% found once; its top ten account for 0.75% to 1%. These same data were also listed under a study on yellow fever vaccine responses in identical twins.

V is TRBV28 and J is TRBJ2-7; 8 bases are a match to TRBD1. The material sequenced was PBMCs. The clonotype originates from a woman younger than 30 in good health. This CDR3 is CAHTRQGIYEQYF. The DNA for the CDR3 is TGTGCACACACCAGACAGGGGATCTACGAGCAGTACTTC. Full variable domain (missing parts from reference TRBV28 and TRBJ2-7): DVKVTQSSRYLVKRTGEKVFLECVQDMDHENMFWYRQDPGLGLRLIYFSYDVKMKEKGDIPEGYSVSREKKERFSLILESASTNQTSMYLCAHTRQGIYEQYFGPGTRLTVT.